This T cell receptor beta chain was sequenced during a study of control samples from healthy donors and cancer patients. Method: immunoSEQ multiplex PCR; TCRdb's copy keeps in-frame clones and lacks some. This sample has over 150,000 clones; under 95% occur once, and the top ten carry around 1.3%. The TCR was taken from a woman in her late teens or twenties in good health. The specimen was blood.

The DNA for the CDR3 is TGTGCCAGCAGCAAAGAGGAGTGGGACACGTCCGTTGCGGGCCTCTCTGGGGCCAACGTCCTGACTTTC. This translates into CASSKEEWDTSVAGLSGANVLTF. The V call is TRBV21-1, the J call TRBJ2-6; TRBD1, the table's D call, was not compared with the DNA. TRBV21-1 is assigned pseudogene status. The CDR3 has 23 amino acids.